This T cell receptor beta chain was documented in a study of T cell responses to AZD1222 COVID-19 vaccine. This table comes from immunoSEQ multiplex PCR, and its TCRdb copy is limited to in-frame clones, with some not included. This table has 110,000 or so clones, roughly 86% appearing once. This clone was seen only once. Here the sequenced sample was peripheral blood, taken 28 days after the second AZD1222 dose. This receptor was identified in an adult who received the AZD1222 COVID-19 vaccine.

The CDR3 loop is CASSPPAVYGYTF. The DNA for the CDR3 is TGTGCCAGCAGCCCCCCGGCAGTCTATGGCTACACCTTC. The chain recombines TRBV28 with TRBJ1-2; D is ambiguous. Germline V gives CDR1 MDHEN, CDR2 SYDVKM. The V and J ends lost 6 bases and 4 bases respectively, with 12 bases between them. The length of the CDR3 is 13 residues.